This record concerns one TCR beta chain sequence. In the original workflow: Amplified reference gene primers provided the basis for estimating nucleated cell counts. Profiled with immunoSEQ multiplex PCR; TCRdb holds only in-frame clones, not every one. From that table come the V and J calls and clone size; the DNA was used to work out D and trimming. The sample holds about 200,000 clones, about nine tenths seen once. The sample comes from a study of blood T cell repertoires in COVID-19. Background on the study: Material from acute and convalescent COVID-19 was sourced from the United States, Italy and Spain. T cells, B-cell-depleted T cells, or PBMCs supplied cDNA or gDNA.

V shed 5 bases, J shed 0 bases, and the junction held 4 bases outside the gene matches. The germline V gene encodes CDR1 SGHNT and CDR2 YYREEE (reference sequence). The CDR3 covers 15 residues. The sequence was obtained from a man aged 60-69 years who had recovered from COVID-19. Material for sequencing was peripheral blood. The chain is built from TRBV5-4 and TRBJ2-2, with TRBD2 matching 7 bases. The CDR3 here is CASRPGGSNTGELFF. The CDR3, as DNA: TGTGCCAGCAGGCCGGGGGGTTCGAACACCGGGGAGCTGTTTTTT.